The 17 T cell receptor beta chains below come from one sample, sequenced in a study of cytomegalovirus exposure and HLA in healthy donors. The PCR made use of 60 Vbeta and 13 Jbeta primers. Generated by immunoSEQ multiplex PCR, the TCRdb table keeps only in-frame clones and is missing some. Here the sample spans tens of thousands of clones, about 82% being singletons. Sequences were obtained from PBMCs. The receptors shown here come from a man under 40 in good health and CMV-seronegative.

About this clone: This CDR3 is also generated by other DNA sequences in the sample. The chain couples TRBV19 to TRBJ1-3; D possibly corresponds to TRBD1 (6 bases). From germline, CDR1 is LNHDA and CDR2 SQIVND (reference sequence). The length of the CDR3 is 13 residues. V lost 5 bases to trimming and J lost 1 base, with 6 bases between them. The CDR3 spells CASSQGSGNTIYF. CDR3 DNA: TGTGCCAGTAGTCAGGGGTCTGGAAACACCATATATTTT.

Concerning this clone itself: The junction differs from germline at one of its ends, possibly a read error. In DNA form, the CDR3 reads TGCGCCAGCAGTCAAGCGGGGGGTAGCACAGATACGCAGTATTTT. It codes for CASSQAGGSTDTQYF. This rearrangement joins TRBV4-3 to TRBJ2-3; 9 nucleotides agree with TRBD2. The CDR3 has 15 amino acids. From germline, CDR1 is LGHNA and CDR2 YSLEER.

This chain joins TRBV11-2 and TRBJ2-1; TRBD1 aligns across 7 bases. The trim removed 2 bases at V and 3 bases at J, leaving 7 bases unmatched. This CDR3 region has 16 residues. Germline values: CDR1 SGHAT, CDR2 FQNNGV. The CDR3 spells CASSLRTGRHYNEQFF. The CDR3 DNA follows: TGTGCCAGCAGCTTAAGGACAGGCCGTCACTACAATGAGCAGTTCTTC. Looking up the rest from reference TRBV11-2 and TRBJ2-1 gives the full variable domain: EAGVAQSPRYKIIEKRQSVAFWCNPISGHATLYWYQQILGQGPKLLIQFQNNGVVDDSQLPKDRFSAERLKGVDSTLKIQPAKLEDSAVYLCASSLRTGRHYNEQFFGPGTRLTVL.

V is TRBV7-8 and J is TRBJ2-7; TRBD1 matches 11 bases. The CDR3 runs 19 residues. V lost 3 bases to trimming and J lost 2 bases; unmatched junction nucleotides: 15. Germline CDR1 is SGHVS and CDR2 is FQNEAQ. CDR3 protein: CASSLRTGGVQMSPYEQYF. The CDR3 DNA is TGTGCCAGCAGCTTGAGGACAGGGGGCGTCCAGATGTCCCCCTACGAGCAGTACTTC.

V gene TRBV5-1 combines with J gene TRBJ1-6, with TRBD1 matching 12 bases. The CDR3 extends over 18 amino acids. The V gene end was trimmed by 0 bases and the J gene end by 10 bases; junction bases not matched to a gene: 11. CDR1 SGHRS and CDR2 YFSETQ come from the germline V gene. As DNA, the CDR3 is TGCGCCAGCAGCTTGGCCCCCTCGGGACAGGGGGCGCAATCACCCCTCCACTTT. Its translation is CASSLAPSGQGAQSPLHF.

The chain is built from TRBV5-6 and TRBJ2-3; 9 bases fit TRBD2. V was clipped by 2 bases and J by 1 base; unmatched bases: 8. The CDR3 length is 17 residues. Per the germline V gene, CDR1 is SGHDT and CDR2 is YYEEEE. The CDR3 DNA follows: TGTGCCAGCAGCTTAGCCGGGACTAGCAGACGCACAGATACGCAGTATTTT. Translation gives CASSLAGTSRRTDTQYF.

V and J are TRBV4-1 and TRBJ1-1, with D perhaps TRBD1 (6 bases). V was clipped by 6 bases and J by 2 bases, with 13 bases between them. The V gene's germline CDR1 is MGHRA and CDR2 YSYEKL. This CDR3 comprises 14 residues. The CDR3 loop is CASSLARGNTEAFF. The CDR3 nucleotides are TGCGCCAGCAGTTTGGCCAGGGGCAACACTGAAGCTTTCTTT.

The sample holds a few counts of this clone. The chain carries TRBV19 and TRBJ2-3; 13 bases are shared with TRBD2. Unmatched junction bases numbered 14, after V lost 10 bases and J lost 1 base. Per the germline V gene, CDR1 is LNHDA and CDR2 is SQIVND (reference sequence). CDR3 size: 18 residues. The CDR3 sequence: CATEGGTSGDQRTDTQYF. DNA for the CDR3: TGTGCCACCGAGGGTGGGACTAGCGGGGACCAACGCACAGATACGCAGTATTTT.

The chain employs TRBV7-2 and TRBJ2-7; 11 nucleotides agree with TRBD1. Germline V CDR1 and CDR2: SGHTA, FQGNSA. This CDR3 has 15 residues. Germline trimming cut 2 bases from V and 2 bases from J; bases unmatched to any gene: 2. CDR3 sequence (DNA): TGTGCCAGCAGCTTAAGGACAGGGGGCCCCTACGAGCAGTACTTC. It yields the protein CASSLRTGGPYEQYF.

This clone was seen more than once but under ten times. This chain links TRBV5-6 with TRBJ1-4, with 7 bases lining up with TRBD1. V gave up 4 bases and J gave up 6 bases; unmatched junction bases: 12. The germline gives CDR1 SGHDT, CDR2 YYEEEE. CDR3 size: 16 residues. The CDR3 here is CASSPKTGQQDEKLFF. CDR3 nucleotide sequence: TGTGCCAGCAGCCCGAAGACGGGACAGCAAGATGAAAAACTGTTTTTT.

For the CDR3, the DNA is TGCAGTACGGTCGGGAGGGGATCCTACAATGAGCAGTTCTTC. It codes for CSTVGRGSYNEQFF. The J gene is TRBJ2-1, the V gene TRBV29-1; 8 positions agree with TRBD2. The CDR3 contains 14 residues. Germline V CDR1 and CDR2: SQVTM, ANQGSEA.

This clone was seen a few times. The V gene is TRBV19, the J gene TRBJ2-7, with a weak D call TRBD1 (6 bases). V was cut by 9 bases and J by 6 bases, with 18 bases left in between. The CDR3 contains 13 residues. The germline V gene has CDR1 LNHDA and CDR2 SQIVND (reference sequence). In nucleotides, the CDR3 is TGTGCCAGCTCACATCCACAGGGAGTCGAGCAGTACTTC. The encoded protein is CASSHPQGVEQYF.

The chain combines TRBV2 with TRBJ1-4; TRBD1 matches at 8 bases. V trimming: 4 bases; J trimming: 11 bases; junction bases outside the gene matches: 9. The CDR3 totals 14 residues. Germline loops: CDR1 SNHLY, CDR2 FYNNEI. CDR3 sequence: CASSVTGGLGKLFF. The CDR3 DNA sequence: TGTGCCAGCAGTGTAACAGGGGGGTTGGGGAAACTGTTTTTT. Full variable domain (outside the CDR3, taken from reference TRBV2 and TRBJ1-4): EPEVTQTPSHQVTQMGQEVILRCVPISNHLYFYWYRQILGQKVEFLVSFYNNEISEKSEIFDDQFSVERPDGSNFTLKIRSTKLEDSAMYFCASSVTGGLGKLFFGSGTQLSVL.

The genes are TRBV7-8 and TRBJ2-2; maybe TRBD2 (6 bases). CDR1 is SGHVS and CDR2 is FQNEAQ in the germline V gene. Trimming stripped 2 bases from V and 7 bases from J, with 20 bases between. This CDR3 is built from 17 residues. The CDR3 here is CASSLRSRLIGGGELFF. CDR3 nucleotide sequence: TGTGCCAGCAGCTTACGGTCCAGATTGATCGGGGGCGGGGAGCTGTTTTTT.

The chain has TRBV7-6 and TRBJ2-5; D gene ambiguous. CDR1 and CDR2 (germline): SGHVS, FNYEAQ. This CDR3 is 14 amino acids long. Trimming shortened V by 2 bases and J by 7 bases, and 14 bases separated the two germline ends. The CDR3 DNA reads as TGTGCCAGCAGCTTATTGACAATCGATGGGACCCAGTACTTC. Its protein is CASSLLTIDGTQYF.

The chain carries TRBV27 and TRBJ1-2, with D possibly TRBD1 on 5 matching bases. The germline gives CDR1 MNHEY, CDR2 SMNVEV (reference sequence). The length of the CDR3 is 12 residues. V lost 5 bases, J lost 7 bases, and 11 bases lay in between. CDR3 amino acids: CASSQGIGGYTF. The CDR3 bases are TGTGCCAGCAGTCAGGGAATAGGTGGCTACACCTTC.

A few counts support this clone. V and J are TRBV27 and TRBJ1-2; TRBD1 might be the D (6 bases). V was trimmed by 0 bases and J by 4 bases, leaving 15 bases between them. Germline-derived CDR1 and CDR2 are MNHEY and SMNVEV (reference sequence). The CDR3 has 16 residues. The CDR3 coding sequence is TGTGCCAGCAGTTTATCTTGGCAGGGGCGAGGCTATGGCTACACCTTC. Translated: CASSLSWQGRGYGYTF.